A selection of T cell receptor beta chains follows, all from one sample in a study of shared clonotypes between healthy human individuals. Sequenced by immunoSEQ multiplex PCR; TCRdb stores in-frame clones only, minus some. The table shows roughly 1 million clones, with under 80% occurring only once. The sequencing input was memory CD4+ T cells sorted from blood. These TCRs come from a man aged 18 to 29 in good health. The CDR3 runs from the conserved cysteine through the conserved F or W. A D gene is named only where the DNA matches it firmly. Size is omitted from some rows. Given values are once, few, many or a class for expanded clones.

.	TRBV6-5	TRBD1	TRBJ1-5	CASSRQGGNQPQHF	TGTGCCAGCAGCAGACAGGGGGGCAATCAGCCCCAGCATTTT
.	TRBV5-8	.	TRBJ2-3	CASRRSGADTQYF	TGTGCCAGCAGACGAAGCGGAGCAGATACGCAGTATTTT
few	TRBV5-1	.	TRBJ1-2	CASSLVEFNYGYTF	TGCGCCAGCAGCTTGGTAGAGTTTAACTATGGCTACACCTTC
.	TRBV6-6	.	TRBJ2-7	CASSYSNAEQYF	TGTGCCAGCAGTTACTCGAATGCAGAGCAGTACTTC
.	TRBV5-1	TRBD2	TRBJ2-1	CASSYGTSGTVYNEQFF	TGCGCCAGCAGTTACGGGACTAGCGGGACGGTCTACAATGAGCAGTTCTTC
.	TRBV11-3	.	TRBJ2-5	CASSLDTETQYF	TGTGCCAGCAGCTTAGATACAGAGACCCAGTACTTC
.	TRBV4-3	TRBD1	TRBJ1-1	CASRDRDFPEAFF	TGCGCCAGCAGGGACAGGGACTTCCCTGAAGCTTTCTTT
.	TRBV27	TRBD1	TRBJ1-1	CASSLGTGKNTEAFF	TGTGCCAGCAGTTTGGGGACAGGGAAGAACACTGAAGCTTTCTTT
.	TRBV4-3	TRBD1	TRBJ2-5	CASSQDRSGTGWETQYF	TGCGCCAGCAGCCAAGATAGGTCGGGGACAGGGTGGGAGACCCAGTACTTC
.	TRBV7-3	.	TRBJ1-6	CASSTGLENSPLHF	TGTGCCAGCAGTACAGGGCTAGAAAATTCACCCCTCCACTTT
.	TRBV18	.	TRBJ2-1	CASSPLALQNNEQFF	TGTGCCAGCTCACCCCTAGCGCTCCAAAACAATGAGCAGTTCTTC
few	TRBV11-2	TRBD1	TRBJ2-2	CASSLGQETGELFF	TGTGCCAGCAGCTTGGGACAGGAGACCGGGGAGCTGTTTTTT
.	TRBV15	.	TRBJ2-1	CATSGLTSVVSNEQFF	TGTGCCACCAGCGGCCTGACTAGTGTAGTATCTAATGAGCAGTTCTTC
.	TRBV12-5	.	TRBJ1-4	CASGLGQLGTNEKLFF	TGTGCTAGTGGTTTGGGCCAACTTGGAACTAATGAAAAACTGTTTTTT
.	TRBV10-1	.	TRBJ2-5	CASSKGGDGTQGTQYF	TGCGCCAGCTCCAAGGGCGGTGACGGAACCCAAGGGACCCAGTACTTC
.	TRBV6-4	TRBD1	TRBJ1-4	CASSDEDGTGNEKLFF	TGTGCCAGCAGTGACGAGGACGGGACAGGGAATGAAAAACTGTTTTTT
.	TRBV5-1	TRBD1	TRBJ2-7	CASSYSRDRGTYEQYF	TGCGCCAGCAGCTACTCCCGGGACAGGGGGACCTACGAGCAGTACTTC
.	TRBV7-2	TRBD2	TRBJ2-7	CASSPQASGSSTEQYF	TGTGCCAGCAGCCCCCAGGCTAGCGGGAGCTCCACCGAGCAGTACTTC
.	TRBV30	TRBD1	TRBJ2-7	CAWNRGLYEQYF	TGTGCCTGGAACAGGGGGCTGTACGAGCAGTACTTC
.	TRBV5-6	TRBD1	TRBJ2-3	CASSVRTGKITDTQYF	TGTGCCAGCAGCGTTCGGACAGGGAAAATCACAGATACGCAGTATTTT
once	TRBV5-1	TRBD1	TRBJ1-4	CASSFSPGQGASTNEKLFF	TGCGCCAGCAGCTTTTCTCCGGGACAGGGGGCTTCAACTAATGAAAAACTGTTTTTT
.	TRBV4-3	TRBD2	TRBJ2-7	CASSQEASGIYEQYF	TGCGCCAGCAGCCAAGAGGCTAGCGGGATCTACGAGCAGTACTTC
.	TRBV6-1	.	TRBJ1-4	CASSQMPGSEKLFF	TGTGCCAGCAGTCAGATGCCCGGGAGTGAAAAACTGTTTTTT
.	TRBV6-5	.	TRBJ2-2	CASSYSMKTGELFF	TGTGCCAGCAGTTACTCGATGAAGACCGGGGAGCTGTTTTTT
.	TRBV4-1	TRBD1	TRBJ2-7	CASSQGRTGGREQYF	TGCGCCAGCAGCCAAGGTCGGACAGGGGGGAGGGAGCAGTACTTC
few	TRBV5-1	TRBD2	TRBJ2-1	CASSSLAGESYNEQFF	TGCGCCAGCAGCTCCCTAGCGGGAGAATCCTACAATGAGCAGTTCTTC
.	TRBV2	TRBD2	TRBJ2-7	CASMPAGLAMYEQYF	TGTGCCAGCATGCCGGCAGGACTAGCGATGTACGAGCAGTACTTC